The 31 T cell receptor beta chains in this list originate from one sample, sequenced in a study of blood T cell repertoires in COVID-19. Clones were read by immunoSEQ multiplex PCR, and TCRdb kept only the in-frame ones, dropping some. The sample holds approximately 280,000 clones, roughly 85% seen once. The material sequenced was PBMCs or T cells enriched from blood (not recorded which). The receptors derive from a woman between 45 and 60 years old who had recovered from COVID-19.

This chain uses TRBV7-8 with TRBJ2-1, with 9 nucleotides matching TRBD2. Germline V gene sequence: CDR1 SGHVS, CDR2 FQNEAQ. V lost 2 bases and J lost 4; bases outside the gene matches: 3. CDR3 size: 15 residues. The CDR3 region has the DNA TGTGCCAGCAGCTTAACTAGCGGGTTATACAATGAGCAGTTCTTC. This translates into CASSLTSGLYNEQFF.

The CDR3 here is CASSLRAVQGRRDQPQHF. CDR3 in DNA: TGTGCCAGCAGCTTAAGGGCAGTTCAGGGAAGGAGAGATCAGCCCCAGCATTTT. The rearrangement joins TRBV7-8 to TRBJ1-5; D might be TRBD1 (5 bases). Trimming stripped 2 bases from V and 5 bases from J, with 22 bases between. Germline V gene sequence: CDR1 SGHVS, CDR2 FQNEAQ. The CDR3 extends over 18 amino acids.

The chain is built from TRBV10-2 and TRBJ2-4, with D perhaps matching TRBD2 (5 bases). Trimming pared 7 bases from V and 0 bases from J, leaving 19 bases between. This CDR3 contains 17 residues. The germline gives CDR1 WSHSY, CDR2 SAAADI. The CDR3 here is CASIEGGSVRAKNIQYF. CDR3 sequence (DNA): TGCGCCAGCATTGAAGGTGGTAGCGTAAGAGCCAAAAACATTCAGTACTTC.

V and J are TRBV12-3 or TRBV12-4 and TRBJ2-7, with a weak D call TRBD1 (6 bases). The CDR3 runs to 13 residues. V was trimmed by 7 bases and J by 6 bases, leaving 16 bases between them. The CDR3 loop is CASTMGQSSEQYF. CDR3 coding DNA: TGTGCCAGCACCATGGGACAATCGAGCGAGCAGTACTTC.

The CDR3 DNA sequence: TGTGCCAGCATTGTAGGGACTAGCGGGCCCCAGCAGTTCTTC. It codes for CASIVGTSGPQQFF. The chain has TRBV2 and TRBJ2-1; TRBD2 matches 12 bases. After removal of 7 bases from V and 11 bases from J, the junction contained 9 bases not matched to a gene. Per the germline V gene, CDR1 is SNHLY and CDR2 is FYNNEI. The CDR3 contains 14 residues.

CDR3 loop: CASSARLNSYNEQFF. The CDR3 bases are TGCGCCAGCAGCGCGCGACTTAACTCCTACAATGAGCAGTTCTTC. The chain has TRBV5-1 and TRBJ2-1; D gene ambiguous. The V gene's germline CDR1 is SGHRS and CDR2 YFSETQ. The length of the CDR3 is 15 residues. Trimming pared 4 bases from V and 0 bases from J, leaving 11 bases between.

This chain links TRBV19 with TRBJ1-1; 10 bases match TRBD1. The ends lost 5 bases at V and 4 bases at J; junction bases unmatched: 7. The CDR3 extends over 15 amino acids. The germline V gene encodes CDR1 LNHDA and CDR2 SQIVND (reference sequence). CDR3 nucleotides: TGTGCCAGTAGTCCACTTGACAGGGGGCGCACTGAAGCTTTCTTT. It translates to CASSPLDRGRTEAFF.

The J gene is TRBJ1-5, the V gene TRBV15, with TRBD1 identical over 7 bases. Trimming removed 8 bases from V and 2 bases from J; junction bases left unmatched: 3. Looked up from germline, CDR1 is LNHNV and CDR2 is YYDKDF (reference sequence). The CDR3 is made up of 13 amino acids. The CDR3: CATAGQGNQPQHF. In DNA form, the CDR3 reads TGTGCCACCGCCGGACAGGGCAATCAGCCCCAGCATTTT.

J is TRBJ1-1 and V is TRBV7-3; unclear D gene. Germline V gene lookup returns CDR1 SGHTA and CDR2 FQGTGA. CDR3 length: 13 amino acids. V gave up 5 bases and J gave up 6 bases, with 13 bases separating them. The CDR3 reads CASSLLSEAEAFF. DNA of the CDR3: TGTGCCAGCAGCCTCCTGTCGGAGGCTGAAGCTTTCTTT.

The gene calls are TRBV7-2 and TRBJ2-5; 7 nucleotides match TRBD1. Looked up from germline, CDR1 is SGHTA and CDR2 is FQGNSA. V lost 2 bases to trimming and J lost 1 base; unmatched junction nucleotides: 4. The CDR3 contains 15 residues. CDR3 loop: CASSLMGQLQETQYF. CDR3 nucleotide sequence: TGTGCCAGCAGCTTAATGGGACAGCTCCAAGAGACCCAGTACTTC.

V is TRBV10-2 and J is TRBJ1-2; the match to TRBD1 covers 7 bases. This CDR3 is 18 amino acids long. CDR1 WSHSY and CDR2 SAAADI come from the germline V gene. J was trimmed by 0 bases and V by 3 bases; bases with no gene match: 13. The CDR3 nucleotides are TGCGCCAGCAGTGACTCGAAAACAGGGGCCCCAACTAACTATGGCTACACCTTC. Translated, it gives CASSDSKTGAPTNYGYTF.

DNA of the CDR3: TGCGCCAGCAGCCCCGTGTCCGCGACAGGCTATGGCTACACCTTC. Translated: CASSPVSATGYGYTF. J is TRBJ1-2 and V is TRBV5-1; D may be TRBD1 (6 bases). CDR1 and CDR2 (germline): SGHRS, YFSETQ. Trimming shortened V by 4 bases and J by 4 bases, and 17 bases separated the two germline ends. The CDR3 covers 15 residues.

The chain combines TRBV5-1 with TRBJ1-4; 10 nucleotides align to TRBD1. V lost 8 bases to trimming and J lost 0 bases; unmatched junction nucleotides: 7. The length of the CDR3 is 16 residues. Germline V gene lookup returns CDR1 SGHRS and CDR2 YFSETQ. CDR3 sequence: CASSTGGSATNEKLFF. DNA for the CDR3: TGCGCCAGTTCGACAGGGGGCTCTGCAACTAATGAAAAACTGTTTTTT.

The CDR3 region has the DNA TGTGCCAGCAGCTTAGGGCAGGGGAGCGTTTTCTTT. Translation: CASSLGQGSVFF. The gene calls are TRBV7-9 and TRBJ1-1, with D perhaps TRBD1 (6 bases). The CDR3 loop spans 12 amino acids. V lost 1 base to trimming and J lost 13 bases, with 13 bases between them. Germline CDR1 SEHNR, CDR2 FQNEAQ (reference sequence).

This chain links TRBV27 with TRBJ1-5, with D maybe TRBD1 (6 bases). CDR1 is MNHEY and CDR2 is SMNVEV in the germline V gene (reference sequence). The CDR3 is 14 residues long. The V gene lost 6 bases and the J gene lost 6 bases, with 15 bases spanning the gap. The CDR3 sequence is CASSTGRISQPQHF. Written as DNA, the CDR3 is TGTGCCAGCAGCACAGGGCGGATCAGTCAGCCCCAGCATTTT.

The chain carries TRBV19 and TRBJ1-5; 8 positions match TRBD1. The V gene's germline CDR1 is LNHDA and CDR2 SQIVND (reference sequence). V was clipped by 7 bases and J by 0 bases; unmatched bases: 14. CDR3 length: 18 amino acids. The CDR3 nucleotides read TGTGCCAGTACCCAGGGACAGGAGCCCTTCTATAGCAATCAGCCCCAGCATTTT. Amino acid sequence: CASTQGQEPFYSNQPQHF.

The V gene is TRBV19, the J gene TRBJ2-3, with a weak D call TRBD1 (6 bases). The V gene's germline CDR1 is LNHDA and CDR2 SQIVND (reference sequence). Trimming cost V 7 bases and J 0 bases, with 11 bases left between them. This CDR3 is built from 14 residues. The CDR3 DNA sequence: TGTGCCAGTAAGGAGCAGGGGAGCACAGATACGCAGTATTTT. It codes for CASKEQGSTDTQYF.

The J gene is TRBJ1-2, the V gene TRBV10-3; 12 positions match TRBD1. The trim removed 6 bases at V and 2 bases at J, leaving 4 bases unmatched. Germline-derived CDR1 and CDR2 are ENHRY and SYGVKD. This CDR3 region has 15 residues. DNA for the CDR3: TGTGCCATCAGCGGGACAGGGGGCAGAAACTATGGCTACACCTTC. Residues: CAISGTGGRNYGYTF.

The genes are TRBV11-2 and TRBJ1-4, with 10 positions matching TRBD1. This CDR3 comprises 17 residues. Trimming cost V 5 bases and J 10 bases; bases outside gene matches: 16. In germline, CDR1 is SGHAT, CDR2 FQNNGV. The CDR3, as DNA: TGTGCCAGCAGCCTATCGCCGACAGGGGGCGATTCTCGAAAACTGTTTTTT. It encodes CASSLSPTGGDSRKLFF.

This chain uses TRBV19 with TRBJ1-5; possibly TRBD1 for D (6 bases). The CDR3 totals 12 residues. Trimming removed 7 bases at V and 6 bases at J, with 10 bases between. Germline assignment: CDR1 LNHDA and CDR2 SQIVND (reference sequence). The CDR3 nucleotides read TGTGCCAGTACCGCAGGGGTTCAGCCCCAGCATTTT. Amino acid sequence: CASTAGVQPQHF.

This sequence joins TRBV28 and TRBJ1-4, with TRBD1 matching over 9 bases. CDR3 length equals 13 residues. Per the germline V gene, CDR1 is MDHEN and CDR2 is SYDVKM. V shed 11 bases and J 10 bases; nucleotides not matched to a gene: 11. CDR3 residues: CAVQGQGFGKLFF. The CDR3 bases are TGTGCCGTCCAGGGACAGGGCTTCGGAAAACTGTTTTTT. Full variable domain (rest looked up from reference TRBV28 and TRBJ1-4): DVKVTQSSRYLVKRTGEKVFLECVQDMDHENMFWYRQDPGLGLRLIYFSYDVKMKEKGDIPEGYSVSREKKERFSLILESASTNQTSMYLCAVQGQGFGKLFFGSGTQLSVL.

The CDR3: CASSPLRANTEAFF. The DNA of the CDR3 is TGTGCCAGCAGCCCACTCAGGGCGAACACTGAAGCTTTCTTT. V usage is TRBV7-2 and J usage is TRBJ1-1, with a tentative D call TRBD1 (5 bases). The germline gives CDR1 SGHTA, CDR2 FQGNSA. Trimming took off 5 bases at V and 1 base at J, with 11 bases between the two ends. This CDR3 is 14 amino acids long.

CDR3 protein: CASSIGLGHFEAFF. The CDR3 DNA sequence: TGTGCCAGTAGTATAGGCTTGGGACATTTTGAAGCTTTCTTT. The chain links TRBV19 to TRBJ1-1; D is perhaps TRBD1 (6 bases). Trimming took 1 base from V and 7 from J, leaving 13 bases between them. The CDR3 consists of 14 residues. Per germline, CDR1 LNHDA and CDR2 SQIVND (reference sequence).

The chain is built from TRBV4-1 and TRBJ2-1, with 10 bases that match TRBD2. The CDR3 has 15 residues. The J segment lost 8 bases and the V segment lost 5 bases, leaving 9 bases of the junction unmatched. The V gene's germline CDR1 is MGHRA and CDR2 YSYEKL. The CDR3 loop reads CASSKSGGAWDEQFF. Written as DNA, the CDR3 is TGCGCCAGCAGCAAGAGCGGGGGGGCTTGGGATGAGCAGTTCTTC.

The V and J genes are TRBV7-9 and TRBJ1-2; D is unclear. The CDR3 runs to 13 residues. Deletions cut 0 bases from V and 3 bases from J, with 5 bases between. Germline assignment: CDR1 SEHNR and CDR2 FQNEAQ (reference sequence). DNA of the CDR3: TGTGCCAGCAGCTTAGCGGAGGACTATGGCTACACCTTC. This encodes CASSLAEDYGYTF.

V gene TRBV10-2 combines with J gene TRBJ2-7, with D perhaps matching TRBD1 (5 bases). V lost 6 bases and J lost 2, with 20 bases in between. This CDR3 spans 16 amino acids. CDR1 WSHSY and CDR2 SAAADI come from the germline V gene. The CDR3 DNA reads TGCGCCAGCAGAGACGAGGACACCTCCTTAGCCTACGAGCAGTACTTC. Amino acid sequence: CASRDEDTSLAYEQYF.

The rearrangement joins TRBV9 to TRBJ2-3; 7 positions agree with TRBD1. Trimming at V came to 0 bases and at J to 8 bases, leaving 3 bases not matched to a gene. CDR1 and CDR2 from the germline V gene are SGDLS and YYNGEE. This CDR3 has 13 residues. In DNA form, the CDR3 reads TGTGCCAGCAGCGTAGAGGGGGCTGGTACGCAGTATTTT. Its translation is CASSVEGAGTQYF. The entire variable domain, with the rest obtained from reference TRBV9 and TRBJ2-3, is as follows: DSGVTQTPKHLITATGQRVTLRCSPRSGDLSVYWYQQSLDQGLQFLIQYYNGEERAKGNILERFSAQQFPDLHSELNLSSLELGDSALYFCASSVEGAGTQYFGPGTRLTVL.

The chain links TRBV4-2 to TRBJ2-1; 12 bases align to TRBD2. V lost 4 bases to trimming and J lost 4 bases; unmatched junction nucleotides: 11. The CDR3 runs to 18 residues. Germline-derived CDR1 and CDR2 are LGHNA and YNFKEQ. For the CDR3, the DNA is TGTGCCAGCAGCCGGATCCGGACTAGCGGGGCGGATTACAATGAGCAGTTCTTC. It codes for CASSRIRTSGADYNEQFF.

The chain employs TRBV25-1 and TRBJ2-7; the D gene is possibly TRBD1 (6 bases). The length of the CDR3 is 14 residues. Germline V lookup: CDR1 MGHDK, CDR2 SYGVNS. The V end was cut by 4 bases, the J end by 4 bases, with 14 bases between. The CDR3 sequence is CASSVSLTGYEQYF. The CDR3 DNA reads TGTGCCAGCAGTGTATCACTAACAGGGTACGAGCAGTACTTC.

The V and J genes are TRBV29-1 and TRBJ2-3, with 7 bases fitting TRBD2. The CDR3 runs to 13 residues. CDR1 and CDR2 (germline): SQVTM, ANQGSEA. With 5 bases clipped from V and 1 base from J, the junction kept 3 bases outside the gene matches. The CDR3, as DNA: TGCAGCGTTCGGGCGGGAGGCACAGATACGCAGTATTTT. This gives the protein CSVRAGGTDTQYF.

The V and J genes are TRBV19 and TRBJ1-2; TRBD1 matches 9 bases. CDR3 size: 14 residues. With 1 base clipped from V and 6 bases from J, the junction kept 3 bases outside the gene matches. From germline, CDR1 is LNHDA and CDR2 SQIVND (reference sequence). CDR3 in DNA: TGTGCCAGTAGTATAGGGACAGGGGCCAATGGCTACACCTTC. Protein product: CASSIGTGANGYTF.